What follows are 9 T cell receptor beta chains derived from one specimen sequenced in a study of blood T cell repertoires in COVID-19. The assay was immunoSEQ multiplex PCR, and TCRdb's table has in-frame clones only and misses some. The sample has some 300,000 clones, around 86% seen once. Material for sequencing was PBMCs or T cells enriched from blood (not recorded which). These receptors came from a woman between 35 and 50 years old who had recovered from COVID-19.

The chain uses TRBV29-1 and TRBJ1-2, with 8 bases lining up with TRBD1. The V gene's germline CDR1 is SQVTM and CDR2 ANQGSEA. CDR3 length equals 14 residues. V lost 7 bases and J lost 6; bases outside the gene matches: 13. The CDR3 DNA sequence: TGCAGCGCTCAAATGGACAGGGCACATCATGGCTACACCTTC. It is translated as CSAQMDRAHHGYTF. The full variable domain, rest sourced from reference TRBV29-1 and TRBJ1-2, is SAVISQKPSRDICQRGTSLTIQCQVDSQVTMMFWYRQQPGQSLTLIATANQGSEATYESGFVIDKFPISRPNLTFSTLTVSNMSPEDSSIYLCSAQMDRAHHGYTFGSGTRLTVV.

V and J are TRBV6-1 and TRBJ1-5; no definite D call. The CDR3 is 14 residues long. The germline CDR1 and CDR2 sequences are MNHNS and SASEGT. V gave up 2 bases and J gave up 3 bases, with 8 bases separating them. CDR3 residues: CASSEQVYNQPQHF. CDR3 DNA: TGTGCCAGCAGTGAACAGGTCTACAATCAGCCCCAGCATTTT.

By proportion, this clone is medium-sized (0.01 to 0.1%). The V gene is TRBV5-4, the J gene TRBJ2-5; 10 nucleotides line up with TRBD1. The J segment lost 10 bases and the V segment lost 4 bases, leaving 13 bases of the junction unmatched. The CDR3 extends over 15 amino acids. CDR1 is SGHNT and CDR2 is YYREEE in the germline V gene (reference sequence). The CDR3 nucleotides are TGTGCCAGCAGCGCCTCCGGGACAGGGGTTTCCCTCCAGTACTTC. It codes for CASSASGTGVSLQYF.

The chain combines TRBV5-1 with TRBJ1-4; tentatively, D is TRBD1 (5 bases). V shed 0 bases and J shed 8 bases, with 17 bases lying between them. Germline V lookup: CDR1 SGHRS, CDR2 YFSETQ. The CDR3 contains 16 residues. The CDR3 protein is CASSLGRGGVGEKLFF. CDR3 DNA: TGCGCCAGCAGCTTGGGGAGGGGAGGAGTAGGAGAAAAACTGTTTTTT.

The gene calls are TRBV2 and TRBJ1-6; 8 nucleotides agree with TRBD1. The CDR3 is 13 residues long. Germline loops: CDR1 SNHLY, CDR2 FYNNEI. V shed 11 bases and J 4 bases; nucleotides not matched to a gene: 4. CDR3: CAGQGSYNSPLHF. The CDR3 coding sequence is TGTGCCGGACAGGGCAGTTATAATTCACCCCTCCACTTT.

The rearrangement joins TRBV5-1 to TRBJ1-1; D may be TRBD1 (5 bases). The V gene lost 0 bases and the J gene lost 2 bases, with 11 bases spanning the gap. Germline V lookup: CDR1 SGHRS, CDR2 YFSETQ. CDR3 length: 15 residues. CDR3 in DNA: TGCGCCAGCAGCTTGGTAGGAGGGGACAACACTGAAGCTTTCTTT. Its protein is CASSLVGGDNTEAFF. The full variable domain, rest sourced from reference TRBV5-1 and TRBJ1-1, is KAGVTQTPRYLIKTRGQQVTLSCSPISGHRSVSWYQQTPGQGLQFLFEYFSETQRNKGNFPGRFSGRQFSNSRSEMNVSTLELGDSALYLCASSLVGGDNTEAFFGQGTRLTVV.

The CDR3 DNA is TGTGCCAGCAGTACACCAAGGGGGGGGAATCAGCCCCAGCATTTT. Translating it yields CASSTPRGGNQPQHF. The V and J genes are TRBV2 and TRBJ1-5, with TRBD1 as a possible D gene (6 bases). This CDR3 is 15 amino acids long. The germline gives CDR1 SNHLY, CDR2 FYNNEI. The germline V and J ends were trimmed by 5 bases and 4 bases, with 15 bases remaining between them.

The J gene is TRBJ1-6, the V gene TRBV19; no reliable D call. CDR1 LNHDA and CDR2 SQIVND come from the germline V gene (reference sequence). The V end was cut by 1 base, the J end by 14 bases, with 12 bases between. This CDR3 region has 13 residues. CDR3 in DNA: TGTGCCAGTAGTATAGCCCGGGAAATGGCCCTCCACTTT. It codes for CASSIAREMALHF. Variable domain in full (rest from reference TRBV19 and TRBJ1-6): DGGITQSPKYLFRKEGQNVTLSCEQNLNHDAMYWYRQDPGQGLRLIYYSQIVNDFQKGDIAEGYSVSREKKESFPLTVTSAQKNPTAFYLCASSIAREMALHFGNGTRLTVT.

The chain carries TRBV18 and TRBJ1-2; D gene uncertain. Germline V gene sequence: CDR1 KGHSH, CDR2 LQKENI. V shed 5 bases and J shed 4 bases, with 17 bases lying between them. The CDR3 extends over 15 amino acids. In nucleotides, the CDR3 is TGTGCCAGCTCAGTGAGGGCTTCCCGGGTCTATGGCTACACCTTC. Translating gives CASSVRASRVYGYTF.